This TCR beta chain was sequenced for a study of cytomegalovirus exposure and HLA in healthy donors. Regarding this clone: Its antigen is unknown.

Vbeta (60) and Jbeta (13) primers were used in the PCR. Clones were read by immunoSEQ multiplex PCR, and TCRdb kept only the in-frame ones, dropping some. The sample shows about 76,000 clones, 78% of them seen only once. The V gene lost 3 bases and the J gene lost 0 bases, with 15 bases spanning the gap. The CDR3 has 16 amino acids. CDR1 and CDR2 from the germline V gene are KGHSH and LQKENI. General study findings and limits: V- and J-gene trimming of TCR beta was linked (in a later analysis) to a missense DCLRE1C variant.

Material: PBMCs. The receptor's source is a woman between 40 and 55 years old in good health and CMV-seropositive. The J gene is TRBJ2-7, the V gene TRBV18; TRBD1 is a possible D gene (5 bases). The CDR3: CASSPSSSRVSYEQYF. The CDR3 DNA follows: TGTGCCAGCTCACCCTCCTCTTCCAGGGTCTCCTACGAGCAGTACTTC.